These 14 T cell receptor beta chains originate from one sample sequenced in a study of Ad26.COV2.S vaccination and SARS-CoV-2 variants. Treatment of the sample: some 20 received Ad26.COV2.S at low or high dose, single or two shots; roughly five received placebo; per-sample allocation not given. Specimens were obtained on day 63 following the first vaccine or placebo injection. Data came from immunoSEQ multiplex PCR; TCRdb stores just in-frame clones and leaves some out. The table records about 420,000 clones, roughly 90% of them present only once. Material: peripheral blood, obtained in a trial of Ad26.COV2.S vaccine versus placebo. Receptor source: a person between 18 and 59 years old who received the Ad26.COV2.S COVID-19 vaccine or a placebo.

This chain joins TRBV29-1 and TRBJ2-1, with 10 bases fitting TRBD2. CDR1 is SQVTM and CDR2 is ANQGSEA in the germline V gene. There are 15 residues in the CDR3. The V segment lost 4 bases and the J segment 1 base; nucleotides outside the gene matches: 4. The CDR3 region has the DNA TGCAGCGTTGGGAGCGGGGGGGTATCCTACAATGAGCAGTTCTTC. This codes for CSVGSGGVSYNEQFF.

The chain is built from TRBV7-7 and TRBJ2-1; no reliable D call. Trimming pared 3 bases from V and 0 bases from J, leaving 9 bases between. The CDR3 length is 15 residues. In germline, CDR1 is SSHAT, CDR2 FNYEAQ (reference sequence). CDR3: CASSLGISSYNEQFF. CDR3 bases: TGTGCCAGCAGCTTGGGGATAAGCTCCTACAATGAGCAGTTCTTC.

The chain uses TRBV5-6 and TRBJ2-5, with 13 bases fitting TRBD2. J lost 6 bases, V lost 4 bases, and 6 bases had no gene match. The germline V gene has CDR1 SGHDT and CDR2 YYEEEE. The CDR3 runs 15 residues. CDR3 nucleotide sequence: TGTGCCAGCAGCGAAGGGACTAGCGGGGTAAAGACCCAGTACTTC. Translation: CASSEGTSGVKTQYF.

V usage is TRBV13 and J usage is TRBJ1-1; D possibly corresponds to TRBD1 (6 bases). From germline, CDR1 is PRHDT and CDR2 FYEKMQ (reference sequence). The CDR3 has 15 amino acids. Trimming left V 4 bases short and J 1 base short, with 13 bases between. As DNA, the CDR3 is TGTGCCAGCAGCTCGATCGGGACACCGAACACTGAAGCTTTCTTT. It specifies CASSSIGTPNTEAFF. Looking up the rest from reference TRBV13 and TRBJ1-1 gives the full variable domain: AAGVIQSPRHLIKEKRETATLKCYPIPRHDTVYWYQQGPGQDPQFLISFYEKMQSDKGSIPDRFSAQQFSDYHSELNMSSLELGDSALYFCASSSIGTPNTEAFFGQGTRLTVV.

The V and J genes are TRBV19 and TRBJ2-4, with a weak D call TRBD1 (5 bases). The CDR3 runs to 15 residues. Germline CDR1 LNHDA, CDR2 SQIVND (reference sequence). V shed 5 bases and J shed 0 bases, with 11 bases lying between them. The CDR3 is CASSQGARAKNIQYF. In nucleotides, the CDR3 is TGTGCCAGTAGTCAAGGGGCGAGAGCCAAAAACATTCAGTACTTC.

The V call is TRBV4-1, the J call TRBJ2-7; tentative D call: TRBD1 (5 bases). Trimming took off 1 base at V and 4 bases at J, with 11 bases between the two ends. This CDR3 is built from 14 residues. Germline V CDR1 and CDR2: MGHRA, YSYEKL. CDR3 protein: CASSQGSQGYEQYF. DNA of the CDR3: TGCGCCAGCAGCCAAGGAAGCCAGGGATACGAGCAGTACTTC.

This clone was seen once. The DNA for the CDR3 is TGTGCCAGCAGCTTAGCGCGATTCAGTTCTAGCGGCTACACAGATACGCAGTATTTT. This gives the protein CASSLARFSSSGYTDTQYF. The chain combines TRBV7-9 with TRBJ2-3, with 7 bases aligning to TRBD2. Losses at the gene ends were 0 bases for V and 2 bases for J; bases not matched to a gene: 14. This CDR3 is 19 amino acids long. CDR1 and CDR2 from the germline V gene are SEHNR and FQNEAQ (reference sequence). The variable domain in full, with the rest retrieved from reference TRBV7-9 and TRBJ2-3, is DTGVSQNPRHKITKRGQNVTFRCDPISEHNRLYWYRQTLGQGPEFLTYFQNEAQLEKSRLLSDRFSAERPKGSFSTLEIQRTEQGDSAMYLCASSLARFSSSGYTDTQYFGPGTRLTVL.

CDR3 sequence (DNA): TGTGCCAGCAGCTGGAAACCGAACGTGAACACTGAAGCTTTCTTT. Translating gives CASSWKPNVNTEAFF. The chain joins TRBV5-4 to TRBJ1-1; D is undetermined. The CDR3 loop spans 15 amino acids. The germline V gene has CDR1 SGHNT and CDR2 YYREEE (reference sequence). The ends were cut back, 3 bases at V and 0 bases at J, with 12 bases in the middle.

The chain recombines TRBV29-1 with TRBJ2-3, with D unclear. Trimming left V 4 bases short and J 1 base short, with 12 bases between. CDR3 length: 14 residues. The germline gives CDR1 SQVTM, CDR2 ANQGSEA. The CDR3 reads CSVAPPGGTDTQYF. CDR3 bases: TGCAGCGTTGCACCTCCAGGAGGCACAGATACGCAGTATTTT.

The chain couples TRBV28 to TRBJ1-5; D is ambiguous. This CDR3 has 11 amino acids. V was pared by 3 bases and J by 9 bases, with 6 bases between. In germline, CDR1 is MDHEN, CDR2 SYDVKM. CDR3: CASSFTGPQHF. The CDR3, as DNA: TGTGCCAGCAGTTTTACGGGGCCCCAGCATTTT.

The V gene is TRBV24-1, the J gene TRBJ2-4, with 7 bases matching TRBD2. The CDR3 totals 14 residues. The germline gives CDR1 KGHDR, CDR2 SFDVKD. After removal of 7 bases from V and 0 bases from J, the junction contained 2 bases not matched to a gene. The CDR3 nucleotides are TGTGCCACCAGGGGAGGGCTAGCCAAAAACATTCAGTACTTC. Amino acids: CATRGGLAKNIQYF.

V gene TRBV21-1 combines with J gene TRBJ1-4. TRBV21-1 is a known pseudogene. CDR3 length equals 14 residues. CDR3 coding DNA: TGTGCCAGCATCAAACCGCCCCGGGGTGAAAAACTGTTTTTT. Its protein product is CASIKPPRGEKLFF.

This clone was recorded once. This rearrangement joins TRBV7-6 to TRBJ2-3, with unresolved D. Trimming pared 2 bases from V and 0 bases from J, leaving 9 bases between. Germline V lookup: CDR1 SGHVS, CDR2 FNYEAQ. CDR3 size: 15 residues. The CDR3 loop reads CASSLSTSSTDTQYF. DNA for the CDR3: TGTGCCAGCAGCTTAAGTACTTCTAGCACAGATACGCAGTATTTT.

The gene calls are TRBV6-6 and TRBJ1-4; 9 positions agree with TRBD1. Germline V gene lookup returns CDR1 MNHNY and CDR2 SVGAGI (reference sequence). The CDR3 is made up of 19 amino acids. After removal of 5 bases from V and 1 base from J, the junction contained 14 bases not matched to a gene. The CDR3 loop is CASSPRPGQGVLTNEKLFF. The CDR3 region has the DNA TGTGCCAGCAGTCCCCGACCGGGACAGGGTGTATTAACTAATGAAAAACTGTTTTTT.